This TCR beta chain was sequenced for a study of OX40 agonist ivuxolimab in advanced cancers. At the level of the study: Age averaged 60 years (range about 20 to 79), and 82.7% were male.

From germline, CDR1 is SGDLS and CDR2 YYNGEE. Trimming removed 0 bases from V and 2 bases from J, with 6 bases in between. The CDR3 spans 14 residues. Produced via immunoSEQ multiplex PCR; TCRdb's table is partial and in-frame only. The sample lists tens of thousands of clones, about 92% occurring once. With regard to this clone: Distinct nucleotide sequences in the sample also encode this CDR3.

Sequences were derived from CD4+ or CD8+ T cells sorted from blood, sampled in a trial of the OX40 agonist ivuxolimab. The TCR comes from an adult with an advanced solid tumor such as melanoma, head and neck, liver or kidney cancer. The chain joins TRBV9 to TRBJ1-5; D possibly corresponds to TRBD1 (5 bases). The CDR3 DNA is TGTGCCAGCAGCGTAGGGGGGGGCAATCAGCCCCAGCATTTT. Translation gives CASSVGGGNQPQHF.